This T cell receptor beta chain was sequenced during a study of blood T cell repertoires in COVID-19 (dated by TCRdb to 2020 to 2021). The study in broad terms: The collaborator samples originated in the United States, Italy and Spain and spanned the acute and convalescent phases of COVID-19. The dataset comprised deeply sampled blood TCRbeta repertoires from subjects exposed to, actively infected with, or recovered from COVID-19. The samples were drawn from the first 160 participants of the ongoing ImmuneRACE study and from 950 to 1,500 subjects provided by 6 global collaborators. The repertoires were released in a freely available public database meant as a resource for research on the immune response to SARS-CoV-2. The material from the prospective study consisted of cDNA or gDNA derived from T cells, B-cell-depleted T cells, or PBMCs. The sample metadata nearly always contained a de-identified subject ID, COVID-19 status, age in years and sex. Where HLA class I and class II types were available, the types were taken from metadata supplied by the sample provider, not from assay-based typing.

Results and caveats for the whole study, not just this receptor: How much clinical and demographic metadata was included differed by source and by participant, and the metadata was provided uncurated.

The collaborating institutions used their own protocols to collect whole blood in K2EDTA tubes. For TCRbeta analysis, collaborator samples were shipped as frozen whole blood, as isolated PBMCs, or as DNA extracted from either sample type. TCRbeta CDR3 regions were amplified from genomic DNA using the immunoSEQ Assay, a bias-controlled multiplex PCR. In the paper's pipeline: The number of nucleated cells in each sample was estimated from the amplification of reference gene primers within the assay. Sequence reads were collapsed and filtered to measure the absolute abundance of every unique TCRbeta CDR3 rearrangement. For each sample, productive Simpson clonality was calculated as the square root of Simpson's diversity index across productive rearrangements. The table comes from immuneACCESS by way of TCRdb, which keeps in-frame sequences with V and J called. Part of the clones is missing from these tables; in studies checked, under half for an unresolved V gene and the rest for unknown reasons. V and J calls and clone size follow that table, whereas D and trimming were derived from the DNA. Across this sample there are fewer than 250,000 clones, with roughly nine tenths seen only once. Of the sample, around 2.2% is held by the ten largest clones.

To note about this clone: The specificity of this receptor is unknown. Nothing much larger sits one base from this clone, and base qualities are not available.

Trimming takes 5 bases off V and 1 base off J; junction bases not matched to a gene: 15. The CDR3 covers 19 residues, taking in both the cysteine and the phenylalanine. Only CDR3 DNA is held: 57 bases, read in frame from base 1. For CDR1 and CDR2, the germline V gene lists SGHVS and FNYEAQ. The chain links TRBV7-6 with TRBJ1-5; TRBD1 fits 9 bases in the junction. The TCR comes from a woman aged 45-65 years with acute or convalescent COVID-19. Sequenced sample: peripheral blood. The CDR3 has the sequence CASSPVTGGRGLSNQPQHF. In nucleotides, the sequence is TGTGCCAGCAGCCCAGTGACAGGGGGGCGCGGTCTAAGCAATCAGCCCCAGCATTTT.